This TCR beta chain was identified during a study of preoperative IRX-2 immunotherapy in early breast cancer. TCRdb's copy holds only in-frame clones and misses some; the assay was immunoSEQ multiplex PCR. Among 90,000 to 100,000 clones, 80% to 90% were seen once, and the ten largest hold around 2.1%. As for treatment: preoperative locoregional IRX-2 cytokine immunotherapy. This phase Ib study tested locoregional IRX-2 cytokine immunotherapy given before surgery. The TCR comes from a human donor with breast cancer. The sequences come from tumor tissue, collected after IRX-2 immunotherapy.

CDR3: CASSPGEYGYTF. The CDR3 nucleotides are TGTGCCAGCAGTCCGGGGGAGTATGGCTACACCTTC. The chain has TRBV6-8 and TRBJ1-2, with D perhaps matching TRBD1 (5 bases). The CDR3 loop spans 12 amino acids. Per the germline V gene, CDR1 is MNHGY and CDR2 is SAAAGT. The V end was cut by 5 bases, the J end by 5 bases, with 9 bases between.